The clone carrying this T cell receptor (beta chain) was detected only once. Its antigen remains unidentified. CDR1 is MDHEN and CDR2 is SYDVKM in the germline V gene. This CDR3 is built from 17 residues. Trimming took 5 bases from V and 5 from J, leaving 23 bases between them. The data were obtained in a study of Ad26.COV2.S vaccination and SARS-CoV-2 variants. Study details: Ad26.COV2.S given intramuscularly, once or twice 56 days apart.

Treatment: some 20 received Ad26.COV2.S at low or high dose, single or two shots; 5 received placebo; per-sample allocation not given. Following the first vaccine or placebo injection, samples were taken on day 63. This vaccine is an Ad26 vector that expresses the Wuhan-strain SARS-CoV-2 spike. Study-wide results and limits: Spike-specific responses of CD8+ and CD4+ T cells were reported to display substantial breadth after vaccination.

Clones were sequenced by immunoSEQ multiplex PCR, and TCRdb holds only the in-frame ones, with some missing. The table lists some 520,000 clones, 87% of them singletons. This TCR derives from a person between 18 and 65 years old who received the Ad26.COV2.S COVID-19 vaccine or a placebo. The sample in question was peripheral blood, obtained in a trial of Ad26.COV2.S vaccine versus placebo. This chain connects TRBV28 to TRBJ2-3, with D possibly called TRBD1 or TRBD2 (7 bases each). The CDR3 DNA sequence: TGTGCCAGCAGTCCCAACAGCGGGGACAGCATAAGAGATACGCAGTATTTT. It encodes CASSPNSGDSIRDTQYF. Together with reference TRBV28 and TRBJ2-3, the CDR3 gives the full variable domain: DVKVTQSSRYLVKRTGEKVFLECVQDMDHENMFWYRQDPGLGLRLIYFSYDVKMKEKGDIPEGYSVSREKKERFSLILESASTNQTSMYLCASSPNSGDSIRDTQYFGPGTRLTVL.